This note documents a single TCR beta chain sequence. CDR1 and CDR2 (germline): KGHSH, LQKENI. The CDR3 covers 14 residues. With 6 bases removed from V and 2 bases from J, the gap between germline ends came to 12 bases. This sample is part of a study of cytomegalovirus exposure and HLA in healthy donors. Vbeta (60) and Jbeta (13) primers were used in the PCR. The protocol was immunoSEQ multiplex PCR, while the TCRdb copy is restricted to in-frame clones and leaves out a portion. The top ten hold approximately 5.3% of the sample, which has 100,000 or so clones, approximately 80% seen once. The TCR comes from a man aged 25 to 40 in good health and CMV-seropositive. The sequenced material came from PBMCs. This chain uses TRBV18 with TRBJ2-3; possibly TRBD1 for D (5 bases). The chain's CDR3 is CASSPDSLTDTQYF. For the CDR3, the DNA is TGTGCCAGCTCGCCCGACAGTCTCACAGATACGCAGTATTTT.